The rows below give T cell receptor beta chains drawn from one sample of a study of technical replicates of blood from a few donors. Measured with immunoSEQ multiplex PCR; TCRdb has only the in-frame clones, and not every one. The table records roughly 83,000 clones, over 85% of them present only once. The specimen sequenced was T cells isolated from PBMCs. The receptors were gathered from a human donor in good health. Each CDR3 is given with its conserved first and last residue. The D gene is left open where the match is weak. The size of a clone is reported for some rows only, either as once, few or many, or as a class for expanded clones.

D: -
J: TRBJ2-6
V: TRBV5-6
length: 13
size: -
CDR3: CASSFTGANVLTF
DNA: TGTGCCAGCAGCTTTACTGGGGCCAACGTCCTGACTTTC

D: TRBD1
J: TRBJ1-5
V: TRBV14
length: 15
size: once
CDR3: CASSPGRDREQPQHF
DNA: TGTGCCAGCAGCCCCGGACGGGACAGAGAACAGCCCCAGCATTTT

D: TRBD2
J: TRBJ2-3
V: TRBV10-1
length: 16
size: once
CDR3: CASSGGLAGITDTQYF
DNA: TGCGCCAGCAGTGGTGGACTAGCGGGGATCACAGATACGCAGTATTTT

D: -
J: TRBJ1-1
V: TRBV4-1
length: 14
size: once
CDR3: CASSLKKLNTEAFF
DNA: TGCGCCAGCAGCCTTAAGAAGCTGAACACTGAAGCTTTCTTT

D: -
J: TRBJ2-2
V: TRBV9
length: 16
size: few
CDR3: CASSAMDREFTGELFF
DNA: TGTGCCAGCAGCGCGATGGACAGAGAGTTCACCGGGGAGCTGTTTTTT

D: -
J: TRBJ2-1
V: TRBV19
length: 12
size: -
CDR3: CASSLDWQEQFF
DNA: TGTGCCAGTAGCCTCGACTGGCAGGAGCAGTTCTTC

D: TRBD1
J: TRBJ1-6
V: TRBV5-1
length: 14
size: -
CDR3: CASSLQGANSPLHF
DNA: TGCGCCAGCAGCTTGCAGGGGGCTAATTCACCCCTCCACTTT

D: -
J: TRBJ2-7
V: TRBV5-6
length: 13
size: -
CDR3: CASSLHGEREQYF
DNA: TGTGCCAGCAGCTTGCACGGGGAGCGCGAGCAGTACTTC

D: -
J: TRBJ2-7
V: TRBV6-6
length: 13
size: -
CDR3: CASSSGSNVEQYF
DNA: TGTGCCAGCAGCTCCGGGTCCAATGTCGAGCAGTACTTC

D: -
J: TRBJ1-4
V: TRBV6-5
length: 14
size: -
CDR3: CASSYSSGAGELFF
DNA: TGTGCCAGCAGTTACTCTTCAGGGGCGGGTGAACTGTTTTTT

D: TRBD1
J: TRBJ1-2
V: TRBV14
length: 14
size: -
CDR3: CASSYTRGPYGYTF
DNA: TGTGCCAGCAGCTATACCAGGGGGCCCTATGGCTACACCTTC

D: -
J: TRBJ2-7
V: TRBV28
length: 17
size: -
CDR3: CASSPSGSGPDSYEQYF
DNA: TGTGCCAGCAGTCCGTCGGGGTCGGGCCCCGACTCCTACGAGCAGTACTTC

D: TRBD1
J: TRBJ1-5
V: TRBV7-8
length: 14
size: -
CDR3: CASSLVGGGWPQHF
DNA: TGTGCCAGCAGCTTAGTAGGGGGCGGGTGGCCCCAGCATTTT

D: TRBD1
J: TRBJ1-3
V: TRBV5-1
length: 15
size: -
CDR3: CASSAGQGSGNTIYF
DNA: TGCGCCAGCAGCGCGGGACAGGGGTCTGGAAACACCATATATTTT

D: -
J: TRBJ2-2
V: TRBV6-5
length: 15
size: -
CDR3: CASSYGPRGTGELFF
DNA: TGTGCCAGCAGTTACGGACCTAGAGGGACCGGGGAGCTGTTTTTT

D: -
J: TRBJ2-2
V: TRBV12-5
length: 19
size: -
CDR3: CASGLPYRIGGGGTGELFF
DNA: TGTGCTAGTGGTTTGCCCTACCGAATAGGGGGAGGGGGCACCGGGGAGCTGTTTTTT

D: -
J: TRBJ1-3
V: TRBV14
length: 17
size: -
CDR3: CASSHDVGAVGGNTIYF
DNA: TGTGCCAGCAGCCATGATGTTGGGGCCGTCGGGGGAAACACCATATATTTT

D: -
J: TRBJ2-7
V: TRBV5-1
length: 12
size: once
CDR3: CASSYTTYEQYF
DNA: TGCGCCAGCAGCTACACCACCTACGAGCAGTACTTC

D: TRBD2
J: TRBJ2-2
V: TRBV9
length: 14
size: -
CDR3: CASRTSANTGELFF
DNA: TGTGCCAGCAGAACTAGCGCGAACACCGGGGAGCTGTTTTTT

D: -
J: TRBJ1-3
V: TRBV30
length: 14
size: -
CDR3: CAWSVRDSGNTIYF
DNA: TGTGCCTGGAGTGTACGGGACTCTGGAAACACCATATATTTT

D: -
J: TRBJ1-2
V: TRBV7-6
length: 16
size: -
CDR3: CASSLATGLGIGGYTF
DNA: TGTGCCAGCAGCTTAGCCACAGGGTTAGGCATTGGGGGCTACACCTTC

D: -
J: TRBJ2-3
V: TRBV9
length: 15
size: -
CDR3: CASSADRDTTDTQYF
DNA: TGTGCCAGCAGCGCTGATCGGGACACAACAGATACGCAGTATTTT

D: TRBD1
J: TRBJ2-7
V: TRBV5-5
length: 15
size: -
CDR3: CASSLTADRGYEQYF
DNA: TGTGCCAGCAGCTTGACCGCGGACAGGGGCTACGAGCAGTACTTC

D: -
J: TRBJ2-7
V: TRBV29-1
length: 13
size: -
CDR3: CSVEPTGSYEQYF
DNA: TGCAGCGTTGAACCCACAGGGTCCTACGAGCAGTACTTC

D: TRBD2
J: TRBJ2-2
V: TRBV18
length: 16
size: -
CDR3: CASSPRLAGVAGELFF
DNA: TGTGCCAGCTCACCGCGGCTAGCGGGAGTTGCCGGGGAGCTGTTTTTT

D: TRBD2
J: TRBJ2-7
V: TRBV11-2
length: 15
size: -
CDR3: CASSFSGGPLYEQYF
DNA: TGTGCCAGCAGCTTCTCGGGAGGGCCGCTCTACGAGCAGTACTTC

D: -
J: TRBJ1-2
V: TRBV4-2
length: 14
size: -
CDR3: CASSQDSTNYGYTF
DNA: TGTGCCAGCAGCCAGGACTCTACTAACTATGGCTACACCTTC

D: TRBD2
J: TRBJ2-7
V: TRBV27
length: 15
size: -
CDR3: CASSSSGSGGYEQYF
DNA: TGTGCCAGCAGTTCCTCGGGTAGCGGGGGTTACGAGCAGTACTTC

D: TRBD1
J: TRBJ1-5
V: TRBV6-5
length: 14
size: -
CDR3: CASSALTGDQPQHF
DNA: TGTGCCAGCAGTGCTTTAACAGGGGACCAGCCCCAGCATTTT

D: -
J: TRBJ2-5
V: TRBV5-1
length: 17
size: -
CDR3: CASSLDLWRGPLKTQYF
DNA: TGCGCCAGCAGCTTGGATTTATGGCGGGGCCCCCTGAAAACCCAGTACTTC

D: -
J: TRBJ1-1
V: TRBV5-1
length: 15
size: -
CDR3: CASSLGGGRDTEAFF
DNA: TGCGCCAGCAGCTTGGGCGGGGGGCGCGACACTGAAGCTTTCTTT

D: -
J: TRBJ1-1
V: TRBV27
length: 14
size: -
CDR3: CASSYGHKNTEAFF
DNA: TGTGCCAGCAGTTACGGACACAAGAACACTGAAGCTTTCTTT

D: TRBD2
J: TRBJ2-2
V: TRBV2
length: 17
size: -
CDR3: CASSDISGGSNTGELFF
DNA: TGTGCCAGCAGTGATATTAGCGGGGGATCGAACACCGGGGAGCTGTTTTTT

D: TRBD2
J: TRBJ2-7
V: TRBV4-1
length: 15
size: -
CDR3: CASSQVTSGFYEQYF
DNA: TGCGCCAGCAGCCAAGTGACTAGCGGTTTCTACGAGCAGTACTTC